The 10 T cell receptor beta chains listed next were all sequenced from one sample in a study of T cells in Graves' hyperthyroidism and ophthalmopathy. The source material, RNA transcripts, was used to amplify TCR beta CDR3 regions. The HTBI primer set was used in a first-round RT-PCR of the TCR CDR3. Via MiXCR, TCRdb re-called the multiplex PCR reads, giving one row per CDR3 protein. The table includes approximately 590,000 distinct CDR3 sequences, more than 15% detected once. The specimen sequenced was blood. These receptors all stem from a woman aged 25-40 years with Graves' hyperthyroidism.

Ten or more counts support this clonotype. The V call is TRBV6-1, the J call TRBJ1-5; possible D gene TRBD1, 6 bases. Germline-derived CDR1 and CDR2 are MNHNS and SASEGT. The V and J ends lost 3 bases and 7 bases respectively, with 16 bases between them. The CDR3 covers 15 residues. The CDR3 DNA reads as TGTGCCAGCAGTGACGGGGGGAGGGGGAGGCAGCCCCAGCATTTT. Residues: CASSDGGRGRQPQHF.

This clonotype came up many times. The gene calls are TRBV27 and TRBJ1-1; TRBD1 is a possible D gene (5 bases). The CDR3 is 13 amino acids. V was cut by 7 bases and J by 4 bases, with 13 bases left in between. The V gene's germline CDR1 is MNHEY and CDR2 SMNVEV (reference sequence). In nucleotides, the CDR3 is TGTGCCAGCACCGGGGCGCGAGCCACTGAAGCTTTCTTT. It encodes CASTGARATEAFF.

V and J are TRBV12-3 or TRBV12-4 and TRBJ2-2, with 8 bases that match TRBD2. With V trimmed by 2 bases and J by 6 bases, 5 bases remained unmatched. This CDR3 comprises 15 residues. This CDR3 is CASSLSAGVSGELFF. The CDR3 DNA reads as TGTGCCAGCAGTTTATCAGCGGGAGTTTCCGGGGAGCTGTTTTTT.

This clonotype was counted a few times. The chain uses TRBV27 and TRBJ1-2, with D possibly matching TRBD1 (6 bases). The CDR3 runs 12 residues. The germline V and J ends were trimmed by 6 bases and 2 bases, with 7 bases remaining between them. Germline-derived CDR1 and CDR2 are MNHEY and SMNVEV (reference sequence). The DNA of the CDR3 is TGTGCCAGCAGACAGGGAAACTATGGCTACACCTTC. Translating it yields CASRQGNYGYTF.

The chain couples TRBV20-1 to TRBJ2-3; D is uncertain. Germline values: CDR1 DFQATT, CDR2 SNEGSKA (reference sequence). CDR3 length equals 13 residues. V shed 5 bases and J shed 4 bases, with 13 bases lying between them. CDR3 sequence reads: CSASLLDADTQYF. The CDR3 DNA sequence: TGCAGTGCTTCCCTACTCGACGCAGATACGCAGTATTTT.

This clonotype was observed at least ten times. The genes are TRBV2 and TRBJ2-1; the D gene is possibly TRBD2 (5 bases). This CDR3 is built from 17 residues. Per the germline V gene, CDR1 is SNHLY and CDR2 is FYNNEI. Trimming stripped 7 bases from V and 0 bases from J, with 19 bases between. The CDR3 here is CASKLIGWETSYNEQFF. As DNA, the CDR3 is TGTGCCAGCAAACTTATCGGGTGGGAGACCTCCTACAATGAGCAGTTCTTC.

This clonotype turned up a few times. V is TRBV20-1 and J is TRBJ1-2; 7 bases fit TRBD1. Germline V CDR1 and CDR2: DFQATT, SNEGSKA (reference sequence). V lost 3 bases, J lost 2 bases, and 9 bases stayed unmatched. The length of the CDR3 is 15 residues. CDR3 sequence: CSARGSGTDNYGYTF. CDR3 DNA: TGCAGTGCTAGGGGGTCAGGGACAGACAACTATGGCTACACCTTC.

This clonotype was detected a few times. The chain carries TRBV6-1 and TRBJ2-7; a possible D gene is TRBD1 (5 bases). CDR3 length equals 15 residues. Trimming cost V 1 base and J 4 bases, with 14 bases left between them. Germline V gene data show CDR1 as MNHNS and CDR2 as SASEGT. Here the CDR3 DNA reads TGTGCCAGCAGTGAAGAATGGGGCCGGGCTTACGAGCAGTACTTC. Encoded protein: CASSEEWGRAYEQYF.

Many counts were recorded for this clonotype. This chain uses TRBV12-3 or TRBV12-4 with TRBJ2-5; D may be TRBD2 (5 bases). This CDR3 has 16 residues. Trimming left V 4 bases short and J 2 bases short, with 17 bases between. The CDR3, as DNA: TGTGCCAGCAGTTCGCCCCTCCGGGGAGAACAAGAGACCCAGTACTTC. Translation gives CASSSPLRGEQETQYF.

This clonotype was recorded a few times. V gene TRBV6-1 combines with J gene TRBJ1-2; possible D gene TRBD1, 5 bases. The CDR3 has 13 residues. V was clipped by 8 bases and J by 4 bases, with 14 bases between them. Germline assignment: CDR1 MNHNS and CDR2 SASEGT. Written as DNA, the CDR3 is TGTGCCAGCCGCCATGGGGGATTCTATGGCTACACCTTC. Translated, it gives CASRHGGFYGYTF.